These T cell receptor beta chains were read from a single sample in a study of cytomegalovirus exposure and HLA in healthy donors. Libraries were prepared by immunoSEQ multiplex PCR; TCRdb keeps only in-frame clonotypes and omits some of them. The sample yields about 140,000 clones, 73% seen once. The sequenced sample was PBMCs. These receptors came from a human donor in good health. CDR3s include the opening cysteine and the closing phenylalanine or tryptophan. The order of the fields is CDR3 protein, CDR3 DNA, V gene, D gene, J gene, clone size. D genes are given only for firm matches. The size of a clone is reported for some rows only, either as once, few or many, or as a class for expanded clones.

CDR3: CARRAGLGTDTQYF; DNA: TGTGCCAGAAGGGCGGGCCTTGGCACAGATACGCAGTATTTT; V: TRBV2; D: NA; J: TRBJ2-3; size: NA
CDR3: CASSLALVQGQQTQYF; DNA: TGCGCCAGCAGCTTGGCCCTGGTTCAGGGCCAACAGACCCAGTACTTC; V: TRBV5-1; D: NA; J: TRBJ2-5; size: NA
CDR3: CASSTGGLENTGELFF; DNA: TGTGCCAGCAGTACTGGGGGACTCGAGAACACCGGGGAGCTGTTTTTT; V: TRBV6-4; D: NA; J: TRBJ2-2; size: NA
CDR3: CASSKTGGWETQYF; DNA: TGTGCCAGCAGCAAGACAGGGGGGTGGGAGACCCAGTACTTC; V: TRBV11-2; D: TRBD1; J: TRBJ2-5; size: NA
CDR3: CAISGDKTYEQYF; DNA: TGTGCCATCAGTGGCGACAAAACTTACGAGCAGTACTTC; V: TRBV10-3; D: NA; J: TRBJ2-7; size: NA
CDR3: CASSLGTTAQETQYF; DNA: TGCGCCAGCAGCTTGGGGACTACCGCCCAAGAGACCCAGTACTTC; V: TRBV5-1; D: NA; J: TRBJ2-5; size: NA
CDR3: CASSARLAGETDTQYF; DNA: TGTGCCAGCAGCGCCCGACTAGCGGGAGAGACAGATACGCAGTATTTT; V: TRBV7-3; D: TRBD2; J: TRBJ2-3; size: NA
CDR3: CASSYEGPGSYEQYF; DNA: TGTGCCAGCAGTTACGAGGGTCCGGGCTCCTACGAGCAGTACTTC; V: TRBV6-5; D: NA; J: TRBJ2-7; size: NA
CDR3: CASSKMTGDQPQHF; DNA: TGTGCCAGCAGTAAAATGACAGGGGACCAGCCCCAGCATTTT; V: TRBV6-1; D: TRBD1; J: TRBJ1-5; size: NA
CDR3: CASTPGRGVGYTF; DNA: TGTGCCAGCACCCCTGGCAGGGGGGTTGGCTACACCTTC; V: TRBV6-5; D: TRBD1; J: TRBJ1-2; size: NA
CDR3: CASSLDRPGNTIYF; DNA: TGTGCCAGCAGCTTAGACAGGCCTGGAAACACCATATATTTT; V: TRBV11-2; D: NA; J: TRBJ1-3; size: NA
CDR3: CAIQDHRATGANVLTF; DNA: TGTGCCATCCAGGACCACAGGGCAACCGGGGCCAACGTCCTGACTTTC; V: TRBV10-3; D: NA; J: TRBJ2-6; size: NA
CDR3: CASRSRPSGSETQYF; DNA: TGTGCCAGTAGGAGTCGGCCAAGCGGGAGTGAGACCCAGTACTTC; V: TRBV19; D: TRBD2; J: TRBJ2-5; size: few
CDR3: CASSLGVTGYEQYF; DNA: TGTGCCAGCAGCTTAGGAGTCACAGGCTACGAGCAGTACTTC; V: TRBV11-2; D: NA; J: TRBJ2-7; size: NA
CDR3: CASDSGSHNEQFF; DNA: TGTGCCAGCGACAGCGGGTCACACAATGAGCAGTTCTTC; V: TRBV11-2; D: NA; J: TRBJ2-1; size: NA
CDR3: CASSSGLRYSNQPQHF; DNA: TGTGCCAGCAGCTCGGGACTGCGTTATAGCAATCAGCCCCAGCATTTT; V: TRBV7-6; D: NA; J: TRBJ1-5; size: NA
CDR3: CASSGSAATRSTIYF; DNA: TGTGCCAGCAGTGGCTCTGCGGCTACACGAAGCACCATATATTTT; V: TRBV6-1; D: NA; J: TRBJ1-3; size: NA
CDR3: CASSVAFSTDTQYF; DNA: TGTGCCAGCAGCGTAGCGTTCAGCACAGATACGCAGTATTTT; V: TRBV5-6; D: NA; J: TRBJ2-3; size: NA
CDR3: CASSYGEVYPAYEQYF; DNA: TGTGCCAGCAGTTACGGGGAGGTGTACCCAGCCTACGAGCAGTACTTC; V: TRBV6-5; D: NA; J: TRBJ2-7; size: NA
CDR3: CASLRQGVTDTQYF; DNA: TGTGCCAGTCTTAGACAGGGGGTAACAGATACGCAGTATTTT; V: TRBV19; D: TRBD1; J: TRBJ2-3; size: NA
CDR3: CAWSVGAWNTEAFF; DNA: TGTGCCTGGAGTGTGGGGGCTTGGAACACTGAAGCTTTCTTT; V: TRBV30; D: NA; J: TRBJ1-1; size: NA
CDR3: CASSLGFMWNTEAFF; DNA: TGTGCCAGCAGCTTGGGTTTTATGTGGAACACTGAAGCTTTCTTT; V: TRBV5-6; D: NA; J: TRBJ1-1; size: few
CDR3: CATSRKRGSSYNEQFF; DNA: TGTGCCACCAGCAGAAAGCGGGGTAGCTCCTACAATGAGCAGTTCTTC; V: TRBV15; D: TRBD2; J: TRBJ2-1; size: once
CDR3: CATSRDPGLAQFF; DNA: TGTGCCACCAGCAGAGATCCGGGACTAGCGCAGTTCTTC; V: TRBV15; D: TRBD2; J: TRBJ2-1; size: NA
CDR3: CASSVVGGGRNEQFF; DNA: TGTGCCAGCAGCGTAGTTGGCGGGGGGCGTAATGAGCAGTTCTTC; V: TRBV9; D: TRBD2; J: TRBJ2-1; size: NA
CDR3: CASTPDRGQPQHF; DNA: TGTGCCAGCACTCCGGACAGGGGCCAGCCCCAGCATTTT; V: TRBV6-1; D: TRBD1; J: TRBJ1-5; size: NA
CDR3: CAWSAYGGSGYYNEQFF; DNA: TGTGCCTGGAGTGCCTACGGTGGTAGCGGGTATTACAATGAGCAGTTCTTC; V: TRBV30; D: TRBD2; J: TRBJ2-1; size: few
CDR3: CASSLEGQRTEAFF; DNA: TGCGCCAGCAGCTTGGAAGGACAGAGGACTGAAGCTTTCTTT; V: TRBV5-1; D: NA; J: TRBJ1-1; size: NA
CDR3: CASSYSVGEGWPQHF; DNA: TGTGCCAGCAGTTACTCCGTGGGGGAGGGATGGCCCCAGCATTTT; V: TRBV6-5; D: NA; J: TRBJ1-5; size: NA